This entry describes one T cell receptor (beta chain). Its antigen is still unknown. TCRdb's copy holds only in-frame clones and misses some; the assay was immunoSEQ multiplex PCR. The sample has about 33,000 clones, around 93% seen once. V was clipped by 10 bases and J by 6 bases; unmatched bases: 7. This CDR3 is 14 amino acids long. Germline-derived CDR1 and CDR2 are ENHRY and SYGVKD. The sample is drawn from a study of T cells in localized non-small cell lung cancer. Regarding the study as a whole: The greatest T cell clonality was found in uninvolved adjacent lung (higher than in tumor). A median around 57 of the top 100 tumor clones appeared in adjacent lung. Sequencing involved a lone tumor region, leaving heterogeneity possible. An association was observed between higher blood T cell density and longer overall survival.

The genes are TRBV10-3 and TRBJ2-2; 11 positions match TRBD2. The sequencing used PBMCs, collected before any cancer treatment. The TCR originated in a man aged 40 to 70 with stage II lung adenocarcinoma. Written as DNA, the CDR3 is TGTGCCACCACTAGCGGGAGTTTCTCCGGGGAGCTGTTTTTT. Its translation is CATTSGSFSGELFF.